The sequence of this TCR beta chain was determined in a study of early T cells in non-severe SARS-CoV-2 infection. At the level of the study: Investigators sequenced bulk RNA drawn from unsorted whole blood, and chains remained unpaired.

Researchers tagged individual cDNA molecules with unique molecular identifiers. TCRdb called the 5' RACE reads again in MiXCR, with one record for every CDR3 protein. Of 66,000 or so distinct CDR3 sequences listed, 13% are singletons. Note on this clonotype: Its antigen is still unknown.

The CDR3 consists of 11 residues. Trimming took off 6 bases at V and 4 bases at J, with 7 bases between the two ends. CDR1 SQVTM and CDR2 ANQGSEA come from the germline V gene. Points from the study as a whole: VDJdb matching, biased toward anti-spike CD8 responses, missed private and CD4 specificities.

Material: whole blood. This sequence originates from an adult who was a healthcare worker with PCR-confirmed SARS-CoV-2 infection or an uninfected control (not recorded which). The chain has TRBV29-1 and TRBJ1-3, with unresolved D. The CDR3 DNA reads as TGCAGCGTGCTCAGCGGAAACACCATATATTTT. As protein: CSVLSGNTIYF.